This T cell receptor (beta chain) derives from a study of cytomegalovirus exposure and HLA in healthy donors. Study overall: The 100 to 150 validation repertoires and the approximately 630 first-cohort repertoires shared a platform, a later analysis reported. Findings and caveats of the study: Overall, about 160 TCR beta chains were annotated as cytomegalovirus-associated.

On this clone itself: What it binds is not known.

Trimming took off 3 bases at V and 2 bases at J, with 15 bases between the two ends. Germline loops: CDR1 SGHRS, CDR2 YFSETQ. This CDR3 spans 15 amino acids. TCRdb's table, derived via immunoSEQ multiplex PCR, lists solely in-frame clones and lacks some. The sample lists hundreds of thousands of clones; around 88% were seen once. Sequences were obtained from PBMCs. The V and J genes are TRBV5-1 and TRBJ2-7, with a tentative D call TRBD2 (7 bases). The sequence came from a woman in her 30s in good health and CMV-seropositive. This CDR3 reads CASSSPGGLTYEQYF. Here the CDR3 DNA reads TGCGCCAGCAGCTCACCCGGGGGGCTGACCTACGAGCAGTACTTC.